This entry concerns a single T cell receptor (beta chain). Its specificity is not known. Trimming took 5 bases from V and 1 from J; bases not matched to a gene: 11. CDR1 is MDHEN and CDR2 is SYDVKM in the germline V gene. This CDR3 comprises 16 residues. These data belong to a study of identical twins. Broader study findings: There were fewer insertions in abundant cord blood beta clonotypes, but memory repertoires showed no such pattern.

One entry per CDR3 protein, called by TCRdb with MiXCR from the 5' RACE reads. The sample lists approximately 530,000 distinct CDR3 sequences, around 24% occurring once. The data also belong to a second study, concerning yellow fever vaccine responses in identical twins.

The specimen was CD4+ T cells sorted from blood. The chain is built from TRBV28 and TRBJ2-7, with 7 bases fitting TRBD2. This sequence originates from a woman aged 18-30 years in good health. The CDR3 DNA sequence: TGTGCCAGCAGTCCGCAGACTAGCCGCAATTCCTACGAGCAGTACGTC. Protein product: CASSPQTSRNSYEQYV.